This T cell receptor beta chain is from a study of PD-L1 blockade in urothelial cancer. Only in-frame clones appear in the TCRdb table, and some are missing; sequencing was by immunoSEQ multiplex PCR. The sample includes under 130,000 clones, about 85% of them seen just once. The CDR3 is made up of 18 amino acids. Specimen: PBMCs, collected around atezolizumab (anti-PD-L1) treatment. This clonotype was sampled from a man in his fifties or sixties with urothelial cancer. The chain employs TRBV21-1 and TRBJ2-2; the table's D call, TRBD2, has no DNA check behind it. TRBV21-1 is a listed pseudogene. CDR3 sequence reads: CASSKLGSGRAGTGELFF. The CDR3 region has the DNA TGTGCCAGCAGCAAATTGGGTAGCGGGAGGGCCGGAACCGGGGAGCTGTTTTTT.